The clone carrying this T cell receptor beta chain came up once. V dropped 5 bases and J dropped 5; count of bases not matched to a gene: 6. Germline CDR1 and CDR2: SGHTA and FQGNSA. This CDR3 spans 15 amino acids. The source of the sample is a study of blood T cell repertoires in COVID-19. Here immunoSEQ multiplex PCR was the method, and the copy in TCRdb shows in-frame clones only, minus some. This table holds some 390,000 clones, around 87% found once. The chain uses TRBV7-2 and TRBJ1-2; 12 bases line up with TRBD1. The material sequenced was peripheral blood. This TCR was recovered from a human donor in a cohort sampled during active COVID-19. CDR3 region: CASSPGTGGRYGYTF. The CDR3, as DNA: TGTGCCAGCAGCCCCGGGACAGGGGGCAGGTATGGCTACACCTTC. Full variable domain (rest looked up from reference TRBV7-2 and TRBJ1-2): GAGVSQSPSNKVTEKGKDVELRCDPISGHTALYWYRQSLGQGLEFLIYFQGNSAPDKSGLPSDRFSAERTGGSVSTLTIQRTQQEDSAVYLCASSPGTGGRYGYTFGSGTRLTVV.